The next 24 T cell receptor beta chains were all read from a single sample in a study of cytomegalovirus exposure and HLA in healthy donors (dated by TCRdb to about 2017). Library preparation was by the immunoSEQ multiplex PCR assay. A mixture of 60 forward primers for TCR Vbeta segments and 13 reverse primers for TCR Jbeta segments was used in the multiplex PCR. TCRdb obtained this table from immuneACCESS and retained in-frame rearrangements with V and J assigned. These tables miss some clones; where compared with another copy, unresolved V genes account for less than half of the shortfall, and the remainder is unexplained. A total of roughly 150,000 clones appear in this sample, more than 65% of them only once. The top ten hold around 5.4% of the sample. The sequenced sample consisted of PBMCs. These TCRs come from a man aged 25-45 years in good health and CMV-seropositive.

This chain links TRBV25-1 with TRBJ1-4; D is undetermined. Germline V gene data show CDR1 as MGHDK and CDR2 as SYGVNS. The CDR3 has 15 amino acids. V gave up 2 bases and J gave up 0 bases, with 7 bases separating them. DNA for the CDR3: TGTGCCAGCAGTGAAGGAACAGCAACTAATGAAAAACTGTTTTTT. It yields the protein CASSEGTATNEKLFF.

CDR3 sequence: CASSWTGLADYEQYF. The CDR3 region has the DNA TGCGCCAGCAGCTGGACGGGACTAGCGGACTACGAGCAGTACTTC. This chain connects TRBV5-1 to TRBJ2-7; 11 nucleotides align to TRBD2. The CDR3 consists of 15 residues. The germline V gene has CDR1 SGHRS and CDR2 YFSETQ. The V and J ends lost 3 bases and 3 bases, in that order; junction bases with no gene match: 5.

The gene calls are TRBV28 and TRBJ2-5, with 7 positions matching TRBD2. Trimming took 6 bases from V and 2 from J; bases not matched to a gene: 6. Germline CDR1 MDHEN, CDR2 SYDVKM. The CDR3 has 14 residues. CDR3 bases: TGTGCCAGCAGCCAACTAGCGCGACAAGAGACCCAGTACTTC. Its translation: CASSQLARQETQYF.

There are a few counts of this clone. The CDR3 region is CASSEGFQTGHQGYTF. In DNA, the CDR3 is TGTGCCAGCAGTGAAGGGTTCCAGACAGGCCATCAGGGCTACACCTTC. J is TRBJ1-2 and V is TRBV25-1, with a weak D call TRBD1 (6 bases). The CDR3 is 16 residues long. Germline V CDR1 and CDR2: MGHDK, SYGVNS. With 2 bases removed from V and 8 bases from J, the gap between germline ends came to 21 bases.

In nucleotides, the CDR3 is TGTGCCAGTAGCTTAACGGGAGGATCCAATGAGCAGTTCTTC. Its protein is CASSLTGGSNEQFF. The genes are TRBV19 and TRBJ2-1; 7 nucleotides agree with TRBD2. This CDR3 has 14 residues. Germline CDR1 and CDR2: LNHDA and SQIVND (reference sequence). V shed 6 bases, J shed 6 bases, and the junction held 8 bases outside the gene matches.

The chain uses TRBV4-1 and TRBJ2-4; maybe TRBD1 (6 bases). In germline, CDR1 is MGHRA, CDR2 YSYEKL. Trimming stripped 1 base from V and 12 bases from J, with 13 bases between. The CDR3 has 13 amino acids. The CDR3 sequence is CASSQVGVDSQYF. CDR3 bases: TGCGCCAGCAGCCAAGTGGGGGTGGACAGTCAGTACTTC.

The J gene is TRBJ1-4, the V gene TRBV4-3, with 10 bases identical to TRBD1. CDR1 and CDR2 from the germline V gene are LGHNA and YSLEER. The CDR3 is 17 amino acids. V lost 2 bases, J lost 12 bases, and 15 bases stayed unmatched. CDR3 DNA sequence: TGCGCCAGCAGCCAAAAGACAGGGGGCAGCTCGACAACCGAACTGTTTTTT. Translating it yields CASSQKTGGSSTTELFF.

This clone was recorded a few times. This chain connects TRBV14 to TRBJ2-3; D gene ambiguous. Germline CDR1 reads SGHDN; CDR2 reads FVKESK. Trimming stripped 0 bases from V and 2 bases from J, with 9 bases between. The CDR3 totals 15 residues. CDR3 loop: CASSQDGLYTDTQYF. The CDR3 nucleotides are TGTGCCAGCAGCCAAGATGGGCTATACACAGATACGCAGTATTTT.

V usage is TRBV4-1 and J usage is TRBJ2-3; 7 bases match TRBD2. The CDR3 is made up of 17 amino acids. With 0 bases clipped from V and 4 bases from J, the junction kept 10 bases outside the gene matches. The germline CDR1 and CDR2 sequences are MGHRA and YSYEKL. CDR3 nucleotide sequence: TGCGCCAGCAGCCAAGATTGGTCTAGCGGCAACCCAGATACGCAGTATTTT. As protein: CASSQDWSSGNPDTQYF.

The V gene is TRBV7-2, the J gene TRBJ2-7; the D gene is possibly TRBD2 (6 bases). The V end was cut by 3 bases, the J end by 1 base, with 13 bases between. The CDR3 runs 15 residues. The germline gives CDR1 SGHTA, CDR2 FQGNSA. CDR3 DNA: TGTGCCAGCAGCTTTAGCGGAGCGGGTTCCTACGAGCAGTACTTC. It translates to CASSFSGAGSYEQYF.

In its sample, this clone was seen a few times. The rearrangement joins TRBV5-1 to TRBJ2-3, with TRBD2 matching 15 bases. Germline V lookup: CDR1 SGHRS, CDR2 YFSETQ. After removal of 0 bases from V and 7 bases from J, the junction contained 3 bases not matched to a gene. There are 16 residues in the CDR3. In DNA form, the CDR3 reads TGCGCCAGCAGCTTGGGCGGGACTAGCGGGAGGCATACGCAGTATTTT. Protein: CASSLGGTSGRHTQYF.

The V call is TRBV6-5, the J call TRBJ1-2, with D possibly TRBD1 on 6 matching bases. The V and J ends lost 6 bases and 4 bases respectively, with 12 bases between them. Germline assignment: CDR1 MNHEY and CDR2 SVGAGI. There are 13 residues in the CDR3. The CDR3 DNA is TGTGCCAGCAGCACGGACAGAACCTATGGCTACACCTTC. Its translation is CASSTDRTYGYTF.

The rearrangement uses TRBV19 and TRBJ2-2; D possibly corresponds to TRBD2 (6 bases). The CDR3 length is 15 residues. CDR1 is LNHDA and CDR2 is SQIVND in the germline V gene (reference sequence). Trimming took off 3 bases at V and 2 bases at J, with 10 bases between the two ends. CDR3 sequence reads: CASSMGGPNTGELFF. The CDR3 nucleotides read TGTGCCAGTAGTATGGGGGGTCCTAACACCGGGGAGCTGTTTTTT.

The V and J genes are TRBV5-1 and TRBJ2-1; D perhaps matches TRBD2 (6 bases). The CDR3 sequence is 13 residues long. Germline CDR1 reads SGHRS; CDR2 reads YFSETQ. Trimming shortened V by 4 bases and J by 3 bases, and 8 bases separated the two germline ends. The CDR3 DNA follows: TGCGCCAGCAGCCCGACTAGCTACAATGAGCAGTTCTTC. The encoded protein is CASSPTSYNEQFF.

This clone has a handful of counts. The chain combines TRBV7-9 with TRBJ2-1; 7 bases agree with TRBD2. This CDR3 is built from 14 residues. Germline V lookup: CDR1 SEHNR, CDR2 FQNEAQ (reference sequence). V shed 5 bases, J shed 0 bases, and the junction held 1 base outside the gene matches. CDR3 sequence: CASSPSGSYNEQFF. Here the CDR3 DNA reads TGTGCCAGCAGCCCTAGCGGCTCCTACAATGAGCAGTTCTTC. Variable domain in full (rest from reference TRBV7-9 and TRBJ2-1): DTGVSQNPRHKITKRGQNVTFRCDPISEHNRLYWYRQTLGQGPEFLTYFQNEAQLEKSRLLSDRFSAERPKGSFSTLEIQRTEQGDSAMYLCASSPSGSYNEQFFGPGTRLTVL.

This clone was observed a handful of times. The rearrangement uses TRBV19 and TRBJ2-6; 12 bases are shared with TRBD1. The CDR3 is 19 amino acids. The ends lost 4 bases at V and 2 bases at J; junction bases unmatched: 9. CDR1 is LNHDA and CDR2 is SQIVND in the germline V gene (reference sequence). The CDR3 region is CASSTLTGTGGAGANVLTF. The CDR3 bases are TGTGCCAGTAGTACTCTTACCGGGACAGGGGGCGCTGGGGCCAACGTCCTGACTTTC.

The V call is TRBV5-1, the J call TRBJ2-3, with 7 bases lining up with TRBD1. Trimming at V came to 2 bases and at J to 3 bases, leaving 3 bases not matched to a gene. Per germline, CDR1 SGHRS and CDR2 YFSETQ. The length of the CDR3 is 14 residues. CDR3 residues: CASSLQGITDTQYF. DNA of the CDR3: TGCGCCAGCAGCTTACAGGGGATAACAGATACGCAGTATTTT.

This clone turned up a few times. The DNA of the CDR3 is TGTGCCAGCAGTTTAACGGGACTAGCGGGAAATGAGCAGTTCTTC. Translating it yields CASSLTGLAGNEQFF. The chain links TRBV27 to TRBJ2-1, with 13 bases aligning to TRBD2. Germline CDR1 reads MNHEY; CDR2 reads SMNVEV (reference sequence). With V trimmed by 2 bases and J by 7 bases, 2 bases remained unmatched. This CDR3 region has 15 residues.

The chain is built from TRBV7-2 and TRBJ1-1, with D possibly matching TRBD1 (6 bases). CDR1 is SGHTA, CDR2 FQGNSA, per germline. The V end was cut by 0 bases, the J end by 0 bases, with 8 bases between. CDR3 length equals 15 residues. Written as DNA, the CDR3 is TGTGCCAGCAGCTTAGCGGGACAACTGAACACTGAAGCTTTCTTT. Translated: CASSLAGQLNTEAFF.

This chain connects TRBV7-9 to TRBJ2-6, with D possibly matching TRBD2 (5 bases). Trimming took off 1 base at V and 0 bases at J, with 7 bases between the two ends. Germline V lookup: CDR1 SEHNR, CDR2 FQNEAQ (reference sequence). This CDR3 comprises 16 residues. Written as DNA, the CDR3 is TGTGCCAGCAGCTTAGTACGGGGCTCTGGGGCCAACGTCCTGACTTTC. The encoded protein is CASSLVRGSGANVLTF.

This chain connects TRBV4-1 to TRBJ1-4, with D perhaps matching TRBD1 (5 bases). Germline V CDR1 and CDR2: MGHRA, YSYEKL. Trimming took 4 bases from V and 8 from J, leaving 11 bases between them. The CDR3 totals 13 residues. The CDR3 here is CASSLQVTEKLFF. CDR3 bases: TGCGCCAGCAGCCTACAGGTTACCGAAAAACTGTTTTTT.

CDR3 amino acids: CASSDRGGTEAFF. The CDR3 DNA is TGCGCCAGCAGTGACAGGGGAGGAACTGAAGCTTTCTTT. The genes are TRBV5-1 and TRBJ1-1; 8 positions agree with TRBD1. CDR1 and CDR2 (germline): SGHRS, YFSETQ. V dropped 5 bases and J dropped 5; count of bases not matched to a gene: 5. The CDR3 runs 13 residues.

The V call is TRBV6-5, the J call TRBJ1-4; TRBD1 is a possible D gene (5 bases). Germline assignment: CDR1 MNHEY and CDR2 SVGAGI. V lost 4 bases to trimming and J lost 7 bases, with 16 bases between them. CDR3 size: 15 residues. CDR3 sequence (DNA): TGTGCCAGCAGTTGGACCGGGCAGGGAAGTGAAAAACTGTTTTTT. It encodes CASSWTGQGSEKLFF.

The V gene is TRBV5-1, the J gene TRBJ2-7; weak D call: TRBD2 (5 bases). V was shortened by 4 bases and J by 4 bases, with 6 bases between the two germline ends. CDR1 SGHRS and CDR2 YFSETQ come from the germline V gene. The CDR3 runs to 11 residues. In nucleotides, the CDR3 is TGCGCCAGCAGCGCGGGTTACGAGCAGTACTTC. This translates into CASSAGYEQYF.